These 30 T cell receptor beta chains share one sample of origin, sequenced in a study of cytomegalovirus exposure and HLA in healthy donors. The method was immunoSEQ multiplex PCR; TCRdb's version includes in-frame clones alone and lacks a portion of them. The table records around 180,000 clones, around 84% of them present only once. Sequencing used PBMCs. The receptors were sampled from a man in his late teens or twenties in good health and CMV-seropositive.

V and J are TRBV4-3 and TRBJ1-2; D gene unclear. CDR3 size: 14 residues. Deletions cut 1 base from V and 1 base from J, with 7 bases between. Germline loops: CDR1 LGHNA, CDR2 YSLEER. The CDR3 spells CASSQAGNNYGYTF. The CDR3 region has the DNA TGCGCCAGCAGCCAAGCGGGGAATAACTATGGCTACACCTTC.

This CDR3 is CATLQGENTEAFF. The CDR3 DNA sequence: TGTGCCACCCTGCAAGGGGAGAACACTGAAGCTTTCTTT. The chain joins TRBV6-5 to TRBJ1-1; weak D call: TRBD1 (5 bases). Germline loops: CDR1 MNHEY, CDR2 SVGAGI. Trimming pared 10 bases from V and 1 base from J, leaving 13 bases between. This CDR3 has 13 amino acids.

J is TRBJ2-7 and V is TRBV11-2, with TRBD1 identical over 7 bases. Trimming removed 5 bases from V and 5 bases from J; junction bases left unmatched: 3. The CDR3 runs 12 residues. CDR1 and CDR2 from the germline V gene are SGHAT and FQNNGV. The CDR3 region has the DNA TGTGCCAGCAGCCCAGGGGGAAACGAGCAGTACTTC. Amino acid sequence: CASSPGGNEQYF.

The gene calls are TRBV27 and TRBJ1-4; D is unresolved. This CDR3 is 14 amino acids long. Trimming removed 7 bases at V and 8 bases at J, with 17 bases between. Germline CDR1 MNHEY, CDR2 SMNVEV (reference sequence). DNA of the CDR3: TGTGCCAGCAAGTCAACCCGGGGTGGGGAAAAACTGTTTTTT. It yields the protein CASKSTRGGEKLFF.

This clone was detected only once. V is TRBV25-1 and J is TRBJ1-3, with D unclear. The V end lost 8 bases, the J end lost 0 bases, and 5 bases lay between the germline ends. The CDR3 spans 12 residues. Germline loops: CDR1 MGHDK, CDR2 SYGVNS. CDR3 DNA sequence: TGTGCCAGCCAGTTCTCTGGAAACACCATATATTTT. Translating it yields CASQFSGNTIYF. Together with reference TRBV25-1 and TRBJ1-3, the CDR3 gives the full variable domain: EADIYQTPRYLVIGTGKKITLECSQTMGHDKMYWYQQDPGMELHLIHYSYGVNSTEKGDLSSESTVSRIRTEHFPLTLESARPSHTSQYLCASQFSGNTIYFGEGSWLTVV.

The rearrangement uses TRBV2 and TRBJ2-4; 15 positions agree with TRBD2. The CDR3 is made up of 16 amino acids. V was clipped by 6 bases and J by 14 bases; unmatched bases: 14. The germline gives CDR1 SNHLY, CDR2 FYNNEI. The CDR3 DNA follows: TGTGCCAGCAGCCAAGAGGGACTAGCGGGAGGCGGAGCCGAGTACTTC. It yields the protein CASSQEGLAGGGAEYF.

The J gene is TRBJ2-1, the V gene TRBV5-4, with 9 bases lining up with TRBD2. The J segment lost 8 bases and the V segment lost 0 bases, leaving 6 bases of the junction unmatched. The CDR3 is made up of 15 amino acids. From germline, CDR1 is SGHNT and CDR2 YYREEE (reference sequence). The CDR3: CASSLGSGRKDEQFF. CDR3 nucleotides: TGTGCCAGCAGCTTGGGGAGCGGGAGGAAGGATGAGCAGTTCTTC.

V is TRBV5-1 and J is TRBJ2-3; 8 positions match TRBD2. V lost 3 bases and J lost 2; bases outside the gene matches: 5. This CDR3 has 15 amino acids. Germline CDR1 SGHRS, CDR2 YFSETQ. The CDR3 protein is CASSSELAATDTQYF. Written as DNA, the CDR3 is TGCGCCAGCAGCTCAGAACTAGCGGCCACAGATACGCAGTATTTT. Supplemented by reference TRBV5-1 and TRBJ2-3, the full variable domain reads KAGVTQTPRYLIKTRGQQVTLSCSPISGHRSVSWYQQTPGQGLQFLFEYFSETQRNKGNFPGRFSGRQFSNSRSEMNVSTLELGDSALYLCASSSELAATDTQYFGPGTRLTVL.

The chain is built from TRBV27 and TRBJ2-3, with D hard to call. The CDR3 runs to 15 residues. Trimming stripped 5 bases from V and 1 base from J, with 13 bases between. Germline lookup yields CDR1 MNHEY and CDR2 SMNVEV (reference sequence). The CDR3 spells CASSPWSHGTDTQYF. In DNA form, the CDR3 reads TGTGCCAGCAGTCCCTGGAGTCACGGCACAGATACGCAGTATTTT.

The V and J genes are TRBV7-9 and TRBJ2-7, with D possibly matching TRBD1 (6 bases). The CDR3 runs to 15 residues. Between the trimmed V and J ends, which lost 5 bases and 6 bases, there was a span of 20 bases. Germline assignment: CDR1 SEHNR and CDR2 FQNEAQ (reference sequence). The CDR3 DNA reads TGTGCCAGCAGCCTAACCACGGACAGCTCCGTCGAGCAGTACTTC. This translates into CASSLTTDSSVEQYF. Based on the CDR3 plus reference TRBV7-9 and TRBJ2-7, the full variable domain is DTGVSQNPRHKITKRGQNVTFRCDPISEHNRLYWYRQTLGQGPEFLTYFQNEAQLEKSRLLSDRFSAERPKGSFSTLEIQRTEQGDSAMYLCASSLTTDSSVEQYFGPGTRLTVT.

This clone was counted between two and nine times. The CDR3 region is CASSESTGQPQHF. In nucleotides, the CDR3 is TGCGCCAGCAGTGAGTCGACAGGCCAGCCCCAGCATTTT. The V and J genes are TRBV10-2 and TRBJ1-5; possible D gene TRBD1, 6 bases. V gave up 0 bases and J gave up 7 bases, with 7 bases separating them. CDR1 is WSHSY, CDR2 SAAADI, per germline. CDR3 length: 13 residues.

V gene TRBV29-1 combines with J gene TRBJ2-1; possibly TRBD1 for D (5 bases). The V and J ends lost 4 bases and 0 bases respectively, with 10 bases between them. The length of the CDR3 is 14 residues. CDR1 and CDR2 from the germline V gene are SQVTM and ANQGSEA. The CDR3: CSVVGRSSYNEQFF. CDR3 DNA sequence: TGCAGCGTTGTGGGGCGGAGCTCCTACAATGAGCAGTTCTTC.

This clone appeared a few times. CDR3 in amino acids: CASSESSGRSSYEQYF. The CDR3 nucleotides are TGTGCCAGCAGTGAGTCTAGCGGGAGAAGTAGCTACGAGCAGTACTTC. V gene TRBV2 combines with J gene TRBJ2-7; 10 bases line up with TRBD2. The CDR3 extends over 16 amino acids. Germline trimming cut 3 bases from V and 3 bases from J; bases unmatched to any gene: 8. CDR1 is SNHLY and CDR2 is FYNNEI in the germline V gene.

The CDR3 region has the DNA TGTGCCAGTGAAAGGAACAGGGGCCCAAGGGGTCAGCCCCAGCATTTT. Translating it yields CASERNRGPRGQPQHF. The V and J genes are TRBV19 and TRBJ1-5; TRBD1 matches 7 bases. The CDR3 is 16 residues long. The junction had 16 bases not matched to a gene; V was cut back by 8 bases and J by 6 bases. The germline V gene has CDR1 LNHDA and CDR2 SQIVND (reference sequence).

This clone was counted a few times. The rearrangement joins TRBV2 to TRBJ1-2, with D tentatively TRBD1 (5 bases). The CDR3 is made up of 13 amino acids. V dropped 4 bases and J dropped 4 bases, with 10 bases sitting between them. Per germline, CDR1 SNHLY and CDR2 FYNNEI. CDR3 DNA: TGTGCCAGCAGTGGACAGCCGACCTATGGCTACACCTTC. It codes for CASSGQPTYGYTF.

The CDR3 coding sequence is TGTGCCAGCAGTCAAGGGGGGAACACCGGGGAGCTGTTTTTT. Protein sequence: CASSQGGNTGELFF. This chain joins TRBV7-8 and TRBJ2-2; tentatively, D is TRBD1 (6 bases). Deletions cut 6 bases from V and 1 base from J, with 9 bases between. Germline assignment: CDR1 SGHVS and CDR2 FQNEAQ. The CDR3 has 14 residues.

This chain uses TRBV7-3 with TRBJ2-5, with 9 bases matching TRBD1. The CDR3 is 16 amino acids. J was trimmed by 2 bases and V by 0 bases; bases with no gene match: 4. Germline CDR1 reads SGHTA; CDR2 reads FQGTGA. CDR3 DNA: TGTGCCAGCAGCTTAACGGGGACAGGGAGACAAGAGACCCAGTACTTC. As protein: CASSLTGTGRQETQYF.

The J gene is TRBJ1-1, the V gene TRBV5-1, with D unclear. With 0 bases removed from V and 5 bases from J, the gap between germline ends came to 5 bases. The CDR3 runs to 12 residues. Germline V gives CDR1 SGHRS, CDR2 YFSETQ. Written as DNA, the CDR3 is TGCGCCAGCAGCTTGGGTAGAACTGAAGCTTTCTTT. Its protein product is CASSLGRTEAFF.

The CDR3 is CASSLRGGGFNEQFF. CDR3 nucleotides: TGTGCCAGCAGCTTAAGGGGAGGTGGATTCAATGAGCAGTTCTTC. This chain connects TRBV7-2 to TRBJ2-1; TRBD2 might be the D (6 bases). The CDR3 spans 15 residues. Germline lookup yields CDR1 SGHTA and CDR2 FQGNSA. V dropped 2 bases and J dropped 6 bases, with 14 bases sitting between them.

This clone was recorded many times. The CDR3 here is CASSYSPEGPQETQYF. The DNA of the CDR3 is TGTGCCAGCAGTTACAGTCCGGAGGGGCCCCAAGAGACCCAGTACTTC. V and J are TRBV6-6 and TRBJ2-5, with D perhaps TRBD2 (6 bases). V lost 2 bases and J lost 1, with 14 bases in between. Per germline, CDR1 MNHNY and CDR2 SVGAGI (reference sequence). CDR3 length equals 16 residues.

This chain links TRBV7-8 with TRBJ2-7; tentatively, D is TRBD1 (5 bases). V lost 1 base and J 3 bases, leaving 7 bases between the germline ends. Per the germline V gene, CDR1 is SGHVS and CDR2 is FQNEAQ. This CDR3 has 13 residues. The CDR3: CASSLGRDYEQYF. The CDR3 bases are TGTGCCAGCAGCTTAGGCAGGGACTACGAGCAGTACTTC.

This chain connects TRBV7-9 to TRBJ2-7; the D gene is possibly TRBD1 (6 bases). This CDR3 has 15 amino acids. The V end was cut by 5 bases, the J end by 3 bases, with 17 bases between. Germline-derived CDR1 and CDR2 are SEHNR and FQNEAQ (reference sequence). CDR3 amino acids: CASSPYPSQGYEQYF. CDR3 sequence (DNA): TGTGCCAGCAGCCCATACCCTTCACAGGGCTACGAGCAGTACTTC. The full variable domain, in which reference TRBV7-9 and TRBJ2-7 provide the parts outside the CDR3, is DTGVSQNPRHKITKRGQNVTFRCDPISEHNRLYWYRQTLGQGPEFLTYFQNEAQLEKSRLLSDRFSAERPKGSFSTLEIQRTEQGDSAMYLCASSPYPSQGYEQYFGPGTRLTVT.

The chain joins TRBV4-1 to TRBJ2-1; no firm D call. The germline gives CDR1 MGHRA, CDR2 YSYEKL. The V end was cut by 3 bases, the J end by 3 bases, with 15 bases between. The CDR3 contains 16 residues. CDR3: CASSHLLERRYNEQFF. In DNA, the CDR3 is TGCGCCAGCAGCCATTTACTGGAGCGTCGCTACAATGAGCAGTTCTTC.

This clone was detected only once. The sample has other DNA sequences that encode this CDR3 too. The rearrangement links TRBV7-2 to TRBJ2-7, with D hard to call. The CDR3 runs 14 residues. Germline V gene lookup returns CDR1 SGHTA and CDR2 FQGNSA. Between the trimmed V and J ends, which lost 1 base and 0 bases, there was a span of 7 bases. As DNA, the CDR3 is TGTGCCAGCAGCTTAGTTGGTAGCTCCTACGAGCAGTACTTC. Its translation: CASSLVGSSYEQYF. The complete variable domain, with remaining parts taken from reference TRBV7-2 and TRBJ2-7, reads GAGVSQSPSNKVTEKGKDVELRCDPISGHTALYWYRQSLGQGLEFLIYFQGNSAPDKSGLPSDRFSAERTGGSVSTLTIQRTQQEDSAVYLCASSLVGSSYEQYFGPGTRLTVT.

The genes are TRBV4-2 and TRBJ1-1; D gene unclear. The germline gives CDR1 LGHNA, CDR2 YNFKEQ. The CDR3 contains 14 residues. Trimming removed 0 bases at V and 7 bases at J, with 12 bases between. The CDR3 region is CASSQEGRDFEAFF. The CDR3 DNA reads TGTGCCAGCAGCCAAGAGGGGAGAGATTTTGAAGCTTTCTTT.

The gene calls are TRBV29-1 and TRBJ1-1; D ambiguous. Looked up from germline, CDR1 is SQVTM and CDR2 is ANQGSEA. This CDR3 is 13 amino acids long. V was trimmed by 8 bases and J by 3 bases, leaving 16 bases between them. The CDR3 loop reads CSTRTPGDTEAFF. The CDR3 nucleotides are TGCAGCACTCGGACTCCCGGGGACACTGAAGCTTTCTTT.

This chain links TRBV7-2 with TRBJ1-5, with a possible D match to TRBD1 (6 bases). There are 15 residues in the CDR3. Trimming removed 5 bases from V and 5 bases from J, with 16 bases in between. Germline values: CDR1 SGHTA, CDR2 FQGNSA. The CDR3 DNA reads as TGTGCCAGCAGCCGGGGGGCAGGGCTCTATCAGCCCCAGCATTTT. It yields the protein CASSRGAGLYQPQHF.

The genes are TRBV15 and TRBJ1-4; unclear D gene. V was cut by 0 bases and J by 4 bases, with 3 bases left in between. CDR1 and CDR2 from the germline V gene are LNHNV and YYDKDF (reference sequence). The CDR3 covers 13 residues. CDR3 loop: CATSRDGNEKLFF. The CDR3 coding sequence is TGTGCCACCAGCAGAGACGGTAATGAAAAACTGTTTTTT.

This sequence joins TRBV11-2 and TRBJ2-1; a possible D gene is TRBD1 (5 bases). The CDR3 has 13 amino acids. Germline CDR1 is SGHAT and CDR2 is FQNNGV. The V end was cut by 1 base, the J end by 6 bases, with 7 bases between. The CDR3 bases are TGTGCCAGCAGCTTAGGCAGGGCCAATGAGCAGTTCTTC. It is translated as CASSLGRANEQFF. The whole variable domain, remainder taken from reference TRBV11-2 and TRBJ2-1, is EAGVAQSPRYKIIEKRQSVAFWCNPISGHATLYWYQQILGQGPKLLIQFQNNGVVDDSQLPKDRFSAERLKGVDSTLKIQPAKLEDSAVYLCASSLGRANEQFFGPGTRLTVL.

This rearrangement joins TRBV7-3 to TRBJ2-5; TRBD2 aligns across 9 bases. V shed 2 bases, J shed 2 bases, and the junction held 6 bases outside the gene matches. The CDR3 runs 16 residues. Germline V gene lookup returns CDR1 SGHTA and CDR2 FQGTGA. This CDR3 is CASSLGGRGAQETQYF. Written as DNA, the CDR3 is TGTGCCAGCAGCTTAGGCGGGAGGGGGGCGCAAGAGACCCAGTACTTC.